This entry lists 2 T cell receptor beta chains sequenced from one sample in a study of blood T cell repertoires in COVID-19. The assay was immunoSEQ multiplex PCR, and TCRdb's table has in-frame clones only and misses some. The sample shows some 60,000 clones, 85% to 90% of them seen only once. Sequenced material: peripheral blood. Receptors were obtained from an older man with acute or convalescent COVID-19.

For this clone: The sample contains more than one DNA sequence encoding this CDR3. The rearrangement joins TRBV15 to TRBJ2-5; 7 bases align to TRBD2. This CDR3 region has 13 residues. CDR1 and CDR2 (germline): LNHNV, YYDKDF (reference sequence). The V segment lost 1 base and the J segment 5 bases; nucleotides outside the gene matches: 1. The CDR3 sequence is CATSRAGGETQYF. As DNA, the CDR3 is TGTGCCACCAGCAGAGCCGGGGGGGAGACCCAGTACTTC.

The CDR3 coding sequence is TGCGCCAGCAGCTTGGATAGCGGGAGTAACATTCAGTACTTC. It specifies CASSLDSGSNIQYF. The gene calls are TRBV5-1 and TRBJ2-4; TRBD2 matches 9 bases. V lost 0 bases, J lost 7 bases, and 2 bases stayed unmatched. Germline CDR1 reads SGHRS; CDR2 reads YFSETQ. CDR3 size: 14 residues. The full variable domain, its missing parts supplied by reference TRBV5-1 and TRBJ2-4, is KAGVTQTPRYLIKTRGQQVTLSCSPISGHRSVSWYQQTPGQGLQFLFEYFSETQRNKGNFPGRFSGRQFSNSRSEMNVSTLELGDSALYLCASSLDSGSNIQYFGAGTRLSVL.